The present T cell receptor (beta chain) was sequenced within a study of T-cell reconstitution after alpha-beta-depleted transplantation in children. Unique molecular identifiers were incorporated into the prepared TCRbeta library. TCRdb fed the PCR reads into MiXCR, producing one record per CDR3 protein. The data contain over 400,000 distinct CDR3 sequences, under 15% of them singletons. The table lists this clonotype with a few counts. The CDR3 extends over 15 amino acids. The V and J ends lost 6 bases and 6 bases, in that order; junction bases with no gene match: 9. Germline V gene lookup returns CDR1 MNHEY and CDR2 SVGEGT.

The clonotype originates from a human donor who donated a stem cell graft to a child with combined immunodeficiency. Sequenced here: PBMCs from the stem cell graft donor, sampled from the stem cell graft. This rearrangement joins TRBV6-2 or TRBV6-3 to TRBJ2-1; 9 bases align to TRBD1. The CDR3 DNA follows: TGTGCCAGCAGCGTCCCGGGACAGGGCATCAATGAGCAGTTCTTC. Amino acids: CASSVPGQGINEQFF.